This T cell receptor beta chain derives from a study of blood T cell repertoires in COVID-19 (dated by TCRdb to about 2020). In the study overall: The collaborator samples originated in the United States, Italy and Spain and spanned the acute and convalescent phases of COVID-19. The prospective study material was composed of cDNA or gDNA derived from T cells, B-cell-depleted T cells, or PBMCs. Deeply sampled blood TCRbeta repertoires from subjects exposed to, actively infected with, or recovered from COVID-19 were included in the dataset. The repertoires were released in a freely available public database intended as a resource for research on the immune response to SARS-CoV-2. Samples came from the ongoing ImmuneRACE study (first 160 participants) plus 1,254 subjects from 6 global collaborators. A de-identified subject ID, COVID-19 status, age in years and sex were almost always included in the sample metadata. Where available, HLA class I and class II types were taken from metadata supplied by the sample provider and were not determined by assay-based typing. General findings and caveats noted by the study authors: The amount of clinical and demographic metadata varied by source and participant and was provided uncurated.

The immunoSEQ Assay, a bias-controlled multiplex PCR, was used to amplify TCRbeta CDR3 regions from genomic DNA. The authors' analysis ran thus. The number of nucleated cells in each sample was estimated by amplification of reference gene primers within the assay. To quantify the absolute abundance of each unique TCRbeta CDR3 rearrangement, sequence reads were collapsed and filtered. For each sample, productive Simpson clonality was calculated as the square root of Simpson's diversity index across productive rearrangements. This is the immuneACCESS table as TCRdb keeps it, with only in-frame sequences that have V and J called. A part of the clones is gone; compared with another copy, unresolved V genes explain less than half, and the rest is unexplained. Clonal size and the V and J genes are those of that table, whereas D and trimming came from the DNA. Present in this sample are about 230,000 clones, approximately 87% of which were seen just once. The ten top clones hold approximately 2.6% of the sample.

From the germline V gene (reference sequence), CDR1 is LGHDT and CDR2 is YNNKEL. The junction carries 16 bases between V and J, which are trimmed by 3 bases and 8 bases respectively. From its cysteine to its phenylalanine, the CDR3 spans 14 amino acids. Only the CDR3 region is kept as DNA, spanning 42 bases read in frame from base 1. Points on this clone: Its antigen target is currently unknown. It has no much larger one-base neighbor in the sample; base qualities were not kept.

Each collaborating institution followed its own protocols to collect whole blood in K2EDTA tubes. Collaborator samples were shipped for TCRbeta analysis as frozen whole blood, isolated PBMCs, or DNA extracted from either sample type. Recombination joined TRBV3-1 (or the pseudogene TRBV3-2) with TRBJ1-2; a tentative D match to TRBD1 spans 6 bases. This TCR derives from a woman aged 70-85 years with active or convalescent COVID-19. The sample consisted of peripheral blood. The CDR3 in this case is CASSHPGHGEGYTF. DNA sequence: TGTGCCAGCAGCCATCCGGGACACGGAGAAGGCTACACCTTC.